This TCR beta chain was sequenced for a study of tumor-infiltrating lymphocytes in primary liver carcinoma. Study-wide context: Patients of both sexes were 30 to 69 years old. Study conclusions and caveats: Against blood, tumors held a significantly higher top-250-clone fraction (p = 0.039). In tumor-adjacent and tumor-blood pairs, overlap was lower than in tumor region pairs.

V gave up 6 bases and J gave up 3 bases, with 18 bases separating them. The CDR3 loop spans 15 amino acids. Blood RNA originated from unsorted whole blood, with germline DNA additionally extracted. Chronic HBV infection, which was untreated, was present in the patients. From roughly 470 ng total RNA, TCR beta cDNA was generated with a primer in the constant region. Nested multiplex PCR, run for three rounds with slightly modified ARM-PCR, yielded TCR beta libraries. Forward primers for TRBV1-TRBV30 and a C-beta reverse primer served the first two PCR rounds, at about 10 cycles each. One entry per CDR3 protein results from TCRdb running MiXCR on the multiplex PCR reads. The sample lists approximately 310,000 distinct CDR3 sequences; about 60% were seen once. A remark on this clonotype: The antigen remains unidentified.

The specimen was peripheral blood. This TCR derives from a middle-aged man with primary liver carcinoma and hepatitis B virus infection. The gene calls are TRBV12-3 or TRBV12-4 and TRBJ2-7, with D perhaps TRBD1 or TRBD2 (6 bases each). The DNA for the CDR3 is TGTGCCAGCAGACATACACTACAGGGACTCTACGAGCAGTACTTC. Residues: CASRHTLQGLYEQYF.